The sequence of this TCR beta chain was determined in a study of CD8 T cells in ankylosing spondylitis. In this sample, this clonotype turned up many times. Its antigen is not identified. TCRdb redid the calling of the 5' RACE reads with MiXCR, one entry per CDR3 protein. The repertoire includes 100,000 to 150,000 distinct CDR3 sequences, roughly 7.3% of them detected once, and over 9% sits in the top ten. Looked up from germline, CDR1 is DFQATT and CDR2 is SNEGSKA (reference sequence). The CDR3 runs to 17 residues. Trimming stripped 0 bases from V and 0 bases from J, with 15 bases between. General study results and limits: Significant enrichment of disease-linked clones was reported in matched ankylosing spondylitis synovial fluid. In peripheral blood, disease-linked CD8+ clones occurred at relatively low frequencies.

The chain combines TRBV20-1 with TRBJ2-1; D not certain. The specimen was blood, either unsorted or a sorted T cell fraction (not recorded which). This TCR was sampled from a male donor with ankylosing spondylitis or in good health (not recorded which). The chain's CDR3 is CSARDSLFASSYNEQFF. The CDR3 bases are TGCAGTGCTAGAGATTCCCTCTTTGCGAGCTCCTACAATGAGCAGTTCTTC.